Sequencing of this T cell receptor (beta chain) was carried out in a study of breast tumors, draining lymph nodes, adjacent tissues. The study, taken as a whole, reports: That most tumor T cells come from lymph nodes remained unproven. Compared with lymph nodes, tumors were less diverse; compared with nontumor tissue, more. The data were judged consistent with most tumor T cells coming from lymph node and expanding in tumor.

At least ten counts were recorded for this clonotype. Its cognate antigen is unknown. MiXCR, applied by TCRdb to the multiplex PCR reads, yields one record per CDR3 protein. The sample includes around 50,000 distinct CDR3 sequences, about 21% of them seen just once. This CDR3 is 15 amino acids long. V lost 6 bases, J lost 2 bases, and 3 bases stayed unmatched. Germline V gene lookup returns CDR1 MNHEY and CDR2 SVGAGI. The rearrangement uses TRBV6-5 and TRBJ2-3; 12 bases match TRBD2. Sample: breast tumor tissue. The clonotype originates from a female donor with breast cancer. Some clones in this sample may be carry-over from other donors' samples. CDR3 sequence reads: CASRTSGGHTDTQYF. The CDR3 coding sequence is TGTGCCAGCAGGACTAGCGGGGGACACACAGATACGCAGTATTTT.